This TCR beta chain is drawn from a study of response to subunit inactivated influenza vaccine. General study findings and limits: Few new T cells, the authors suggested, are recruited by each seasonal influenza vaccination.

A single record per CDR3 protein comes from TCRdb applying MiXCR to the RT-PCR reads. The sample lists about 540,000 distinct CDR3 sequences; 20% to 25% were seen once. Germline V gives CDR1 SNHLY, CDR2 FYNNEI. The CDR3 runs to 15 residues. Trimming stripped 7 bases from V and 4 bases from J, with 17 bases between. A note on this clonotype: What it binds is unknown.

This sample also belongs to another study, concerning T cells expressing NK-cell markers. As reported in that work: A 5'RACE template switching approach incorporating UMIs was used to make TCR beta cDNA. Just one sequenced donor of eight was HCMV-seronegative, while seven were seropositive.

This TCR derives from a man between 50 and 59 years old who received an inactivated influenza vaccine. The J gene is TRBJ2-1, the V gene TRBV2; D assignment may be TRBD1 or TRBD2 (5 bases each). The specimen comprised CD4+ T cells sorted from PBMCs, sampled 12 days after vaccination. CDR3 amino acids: CASILRGLGYNEQFF. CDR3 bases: TGTGCCAGCATTCTCCGGGGCCTAGGGTACAATGAGCAGTTCTTC. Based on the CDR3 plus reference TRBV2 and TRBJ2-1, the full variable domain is EPEVTQTPSHQVTQMGQEVILRCVPISNHLYFYWYRQILGQKVEFLVSFYNNEISEKSEIFDDQFSVERPDGSNFTLKIRSTKLEDSAMYFCASILRGLGYNEQFFGPGTRLTVL.